This T cell receptor beta chain was profiled in a study of tumor-infiltrating lymphocytes in primary liver carcinoma. Trimming took 6 bases from V and 4 from J; bases not matched to a gene: 9. The CDR3 is 15 amino acids. Making TCR beta cDNA involved roughly 500 ng total RNA and a constant-region primer. Libraries for TCR beta were built through three nested multiplex PCR rounds, which together made up a slightly modified ARM-PCR procedure. Running 9 to 11 cycles apiece, the first two PCR rounds relied on TRBV1-TRBV30 forward primers together with a C-beta reverse primer. Using its own MiXCR run on the multiplex PCR reads, TCRdb lists one record per CDR3 protein. The repertoire holds nearly 200,000 distinct CDR3 sequences, with around 60% as singletons. This clonotype was seen only once. In addition to blood RNA drawn from unsorted whole blood, germline DNA was extracted.

The chain uses TRBV12-3 or TRBV12-4 and TRBJ2-1; 7 bases agree with TRBD2. The specimen was peripheral blood. This sequence originates from an older woman with primary liver carcinoma and hepatitis B virus infection. The CDR3 here is CASRWVGGPYNEQFF. CDR3 DNA: TGTGCCAGCAGATGGGTGGGAGGGCCATACAATGAGCAGTTCTTC.